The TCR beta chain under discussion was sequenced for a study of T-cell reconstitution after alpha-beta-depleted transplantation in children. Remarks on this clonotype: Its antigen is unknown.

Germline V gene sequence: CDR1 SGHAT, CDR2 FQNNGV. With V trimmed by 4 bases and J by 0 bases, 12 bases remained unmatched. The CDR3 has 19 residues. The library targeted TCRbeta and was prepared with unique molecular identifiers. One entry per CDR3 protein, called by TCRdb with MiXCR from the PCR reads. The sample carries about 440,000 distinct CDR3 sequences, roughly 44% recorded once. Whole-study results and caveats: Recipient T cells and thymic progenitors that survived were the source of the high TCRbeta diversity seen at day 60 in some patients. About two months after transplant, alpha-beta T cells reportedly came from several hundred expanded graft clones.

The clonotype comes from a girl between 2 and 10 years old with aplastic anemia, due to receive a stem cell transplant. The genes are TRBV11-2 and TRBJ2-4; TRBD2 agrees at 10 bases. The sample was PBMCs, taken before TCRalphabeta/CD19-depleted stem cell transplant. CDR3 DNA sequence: TGTGCCAGCAGCTCGGGAGTAACTAGCGGGACACTAGCCAAAAACATTCAGTACTTC. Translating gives CASSSGVTSGTLAKNIQYF.